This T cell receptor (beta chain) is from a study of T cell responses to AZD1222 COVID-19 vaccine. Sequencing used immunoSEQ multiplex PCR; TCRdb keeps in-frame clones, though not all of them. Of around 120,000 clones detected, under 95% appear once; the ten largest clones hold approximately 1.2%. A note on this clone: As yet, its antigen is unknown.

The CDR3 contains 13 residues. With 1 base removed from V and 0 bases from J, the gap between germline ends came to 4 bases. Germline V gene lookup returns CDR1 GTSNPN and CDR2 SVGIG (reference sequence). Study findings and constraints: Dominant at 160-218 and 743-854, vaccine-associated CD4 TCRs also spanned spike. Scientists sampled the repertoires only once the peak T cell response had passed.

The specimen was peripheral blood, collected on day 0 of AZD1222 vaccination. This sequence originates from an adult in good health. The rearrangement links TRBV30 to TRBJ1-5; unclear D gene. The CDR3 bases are TGTGCCTGGAGTGAAAATAGCAATCAGCCCCAGCATTTT. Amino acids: CAWSENSNQPQHF.